This T cell receptor (beta chain) is drawn from a study of spatial heterogeneity in lung cancer (dated by TCRdb to about 2019). Study-wide context: More beta-chain than alpha-chain transcripts were consistently detected, likely reflecting higher beta-chain transcript abundance. In the raw uncorrected reads, each unique combination of TCR and UMI appeared more than ten times on average. In tumor regions, TCR transcript counts showed a strong correlation with a T cell transcriptional module score from matched bulk RNA-seq. TCR repertoire features were related to nonsynonymous mutation counts determined by whole-exome sequencing of tumor tissue. Both alpha and beta chains were TCR-sequenced in roughly 200 tumor regions, some 64 matched nontumor lung samples and roughly 50 PBMC samples obtained at surgery. The study quantitatively compared TCR alpha and beta repertoires across multiple tumor regions, matched nontumor lung and blood in non-small cell lung cancer.

The sample's time point label, in plain terms: sample taken at primary tumor resection. Samples were obtained from 72 patients with early-stage, untreated non-small cell lung cancer from the lung TRACERx cohort. Whole RNA extracted from tumor and nontumor lung tissue, or from cryopreserved PBMC samples, was used for TCR sequencing without cell sorting. A patient was chosen for TCR sequencing only when enough RNA was available from at least two tumor regions. Before being selected, tumor and adjacent nontumor lung specimens were reviewed by a lung pathologist. Study-level results and caveats: The tumor nonsynonymous mutation count correlated with the number of expanded alpha and beta TCRs within the tumor. Confirming at a functional level the hypothesis that regional TCRs recognize regional mutations was considered to require additional single-cell paired TCR alpha and beta sequencing. TCR-seq coverage of tumor T cells was estimated at only roughly 7.7% for alpha chains and 12% to 15% for beta chains. Counts of ubiquitous and regional expanded TCRs were found to correlate with counts of ubiquitous and regional nonsynonymous mutations, respectively.

Library prep was done by 5' RACE. Instrument used: NextSeq 500. The TCR library protocol attached a unique molecular identifier to each TCR cDNA molecule to allow correction of PCR and sequencing errors. Regarding the original processing steps: TCR identification, UMI-based error correction and CDR3 extraction were all carried out with Decombinator tools. TCRs above a frequency of 2 per 1,000, corresponding to the top 1% of the tumor frequency distribution, were defined as expanded. Expanded tumor TCRs were classed as regional if statistically deemed absent (corrected P<0.05) from at least one tumor region, otherwise ubiquitous. Each repertoire was subsampled 100 times to 5,000 TCRs, after which Renyi diversity was computed with the R vegan package. To build CDR3 similarity networks, amino acid triplet string-kernel similarity was used, and CDR3s were connected when their pairwise similarity was above 0.82. TCRdb applied fastp at Q25 and MiXCR to the public reads, then kept only in-frame beta chains. Identical CDR3 proteins give one entry, which carries the most common genes and DNA. TCRdb assigned the V and J calls; the authors' analysis was not used. The sample records about 3,000 distinct CDR3 sequences, 6.3% of which are singletons. About 34% of the sample is held by the ten biggest clonotypes.

By sample share, this clonotype is medium-sized (0.01 to 0.1%). It lacks a known antigen. No much larger clone exists at a distance of one base, and base qualities are not known. This material consisted of lung tumor tissue, taken at surgery. The receptor's source is a male donor with early-stage non-small cell lung cancer.

The sequenced DNA is TGCGCCAGCAGCTTGGCAGGGATGGGGAGCACAGATACGCAGTATTTT. It is translated as CASSLAGMGSTDTQYF. The receptor chain draws on TRBV5-1 and TRBJ2-3; a tentative D call is TRBD1 (5 bases match). The CDR3 holds 16 amino acids from the cysteine to the phenylalanine. Just CDR3 DNA is preserved here, 48 bases in frame from base 1. CDR1 and CDR2, looked up from the germline V gene, are SGHRS and YFSETQ. Trimming at the junction amounts to 0 bases on V and 0 bases on J, and the germline ends lie 11 bases apart.